The next 17 T cell receptor beta chains were all read from a single sample in a study of T cells in Graves' hyperthyroidism and ophthalmopathy. The TCR beta CDR3 regions underwent amplification using RNA transcripts as the source. The study used the HTBI primer set for a first-round RT-PCR of the TCR CDR3. MiXCR, applied by TCRdb to the multiplex PCR reads, yields one record per CDR3 protein. The sample has about 700,000 distinct CDR3 sequences, less than 15% seen once. Sequenced input: blood. These receptors were collected from a woman aged 18-29 years with Graves' hyperthyroidism.

The chain combines TRBV5-6 with TRBJ2-5, with D hard to call. The CDR3 totals 15 residues. Germline-derived CDR1 and CDR2 are SGHDT and YYEEEE. V was shortened by 3 bases and J by 2 bases, with 14 bases between the two germline ends. CDR3 in DNA: TGTGCCAGCAGCTCCCCTTGGGGTGGACAAGAGACCCAGTACTTC. Protein: CASSSPWGGQETQYF.

This clonotype occurred a few times. The chain carries TRBV20-1 and TRBJ2-7; 8 bases map to TRBD1. This CDR3 region has 16 residues. The V gene's germline CDR1 is DFQATT and CDR2 SNEGSKA (reference sequence). Trimming removed 4 bases from V and 8 bases from J; junction bases left unmatched: 19. The CDR3 loop is CSATGGSGTGGVKQYF. Written as DNA, the CDR3 is TGCAGTGCTACCGGAGGGTCCGGGACAGGAGGAGTCAAGCAGTACTTC.

This clonotype was counted between two and nine times. The chain recombines TRBV4-1 with TRBJ1-2; tentatively, D is TRBD1 (5 bases). Germline loops: CDR1 MGHRA, CDR2 YSYEKL. The CDR3 is 14 amino acids. V was trimmed by 0 bases and J by 5 bases, leaving 10 bases between them. The CDR3 here is CASSQDGQGYGYTF. The DNA for the CDR3 is TGCGCCAGCAGCCAAGATGGGCAGGGATATGGCTACACCTTC.

This rearrangement joins TRBV20-1 to TRBJ2-2, with 9 bases lining up with TRBD2. CDR3 size: 19 residues. V dropped 0 bases and J dropped 5; count of bases not matched to a gene: 16. Germline V gene lookup returns CDR1 DFQATT and CDR2 SNEGSKA (reference sequence). In DNA, the CDR3 is TGCAGTGCTAGAGATTTACTGGCGGGAGGGCCCTCGGGGACCGGGGAGCTGTTTTTT. Residues: CSARDLLAGGPSGTGELFF.

As DNA, the CDR3 is TGCGCCAGCAGCGACGGACAGGGGGCTCAGCCCCAGCATTTT. This encodes CASSDGQGAQPQHF. The rearrangement uses TRBV5-1 and TRBJ1-5; the match to TRBD1 covers 11 bases. Per germline, CDR1 SGHRS and CDR2 YFSETQ. CDR3 length equals 14 residues. V shed 4 bases and J 6 bases; nucleotides not matched to a gene: 3.

Concerning this clonotype itself: Possible read error: a much larger clone is one base away. The chain uses TRBV9 and TRBJ2-1, with D tentatively TRBD1 or TRBD2 (5 bases each). CDR1 and CDR2 from the germline V gene are SGDLS and YYNGEE. This CDR3 has 16 residues. CDR3 sequence: CASSVGPGLYYNKQFF. DNA for the CDR3: TGTGCCAGCAGCGTAGGCCCGGGGCTTTACTACAATAAGCAGTTCTTC.

The chain recombines TRBV19 with TRBJ1-2; the D is unclear. Germline V gene sequence: CDR1 LNHDA, CDR2 SQIVND (reference sequence). This CDR3 comprises 14 residues. V was clipped by 6 bases and J by 2 bases, with 13 bases between them. The CDR3 bases are TGTGCCAGTAGGGATTCCGGGAGAAACTATGGCTACACCTTC. It yields the protein CASRDSGRNYGYTF.

This clonotype was seen repeatedly, ten times or more. This chain uses TRBV7-3 with TRBJ1-1; TRBD1 might be the D (6 bases). Trimming pared 0 bases from V and 5 bases from J, leaving 13 bases between. Germline-derived CDR1 and CDR2 are SGHTA and FQGTGA. The CDR3 is made up of 15 amino acids. The CDR3 region has the DNA TGTGCCAGCAGCTTAACGGGAGGGAGGGGGACTGAAGCTTTCTTT. This encodes CASSLTGGRGTEAFF.

In this sample, this clonotype turned up many times. Here the CDR3 DNA reads TGTGCCAGCAGCTTCCCAGATGCGGGGACCTACGAGCAGTACTTC. Encoded protein: CASSFPDAGTYEQYF. The chain carries TRBV7-2 and TRBJ2-7, with a tentative D call TRBD2 (6 bases). The V gene's germline CDR1 is SGHTA and CDR2 FQGNSA. The CDR3 runs to 15 residues. V gave up 3 bases and J gave up 2 bases, with 14 bases separating them.

Concerning this clonotype: It may be a read error: a sequence one base away is much more abundant. The chain combines TRBV24-1 with TRBJ1-5, with D perhaps matching TRBD1 (5 bases). The CDR3 extends over 14 amino acids. Germline V gives CDR1 KGHDR, CDR2 SFDVKD. Trimming removed 12 bases at V and 0 bases at J, with 14 bases between. CDR3 amino acids: CASNLDSSNQPQHF. DNA for the CDR3: TGTGCCTCTAACCTCGACAGTAGCAATCAGCCCCAGCATTTT.

This clonotype was found many times. V gene TRBV2 combines with J gene TRBJ2-3; D remains unclear. The CDR3 has 14 amino acids. V was shortened by 4 bases and J by 7 bases, with 15 bases between the two germline ends. Germline lookup yields CDR1 SNHLY and CDR2 FYNNEI. The CDR3 reads CASSALKGRHTQYF. DNA for the CDR3: TGTGCCAGCAGTGCCCTAAAAGGTCGGCATACGCAGTATTTT.

This clonotype was seen a handful of times. Since a much larger clone is just one base distant, this may be a read error. The genes are TRBV5-1 and TRBJ2-7; the D gene is possibly TRBD1 (5 bases). The germline V gene encodes CDR1 SGHRS and CDR2 YFSETQ. This CDR3 is built from 15 residues. CDR3 amino acids: CAGSLGQGLSYEQYF. The CDR3 region has the DNA TGCGCCGGCAGCTTGGGCCAGGGCCTCTCCTACGAGCAGTACTTC.

This clonotype was seen many times. The V call is TRBV18, the J call TRBJ1-5, with D maybe TRBD1 (6 bases). Per germline, CDR1 KGHSH and CDR2 LQKENI. This CDR3 contains 15 residues. V shed 6 bases and J shed 5 bases, with 17 bases lying between them. CDR3 DNA sequence: TGTGCCAGCTCTCAACAGGGAAACCTAGATCAGCCCCAGCATTTT. As protein: CASSQQGNLDQPQHF.

This clonotype was seen a handful of times. The rearrangement uses TRBV24-1 and TRBJ2-1, with 12 bases aligning to TRBD2. V trimming: 2 bases; J trimming: 8 bases; junction bases outside the gene matches: 12. Germline V CDR1 and CDR2: KGHDR, SFDVKD. The CDR3 sequence is 18 residues long. The CDR3 protein is CATSDSMRLAGVEDEQFF. Written as DNA, the CDR3 is TGTGCCACCAGTGATTCCATGAGACTAGCGGGAGTAGAGGATGAGCAGTTCTTC.

This clonotype occurred many times. Compared with germline, one end of the junction differs, possibly owing to a read error. This chain joins TRBV20-1 and TRBJ2-1; maybe TRBD2 (6 bases). This CDR3 comprises 13 residues. Germline-derived CDR1 and CDR2 are DFQATT and SNEGSKA (reference sequence). In nucleotides, the CDR3 is TGCAGTGCTATTGGGAGGACGTACAATGAGCAGCACTTC. Translation: CSAIGRTYNEQHF.

The table lists this clonotype with many counts. The chain has TRBV2 and TRBJ1-1; 9 bases fit TRBD1. CDR3 length: 17 amino acids. Germline V lookup: CDR1 SNHLY, CDR2 FYNNEI. Unmatched junction bases numbered 10, after V lost 4 bases and J lost 1 base. The chain's CDR3 is CASSGRRDREWNTEAFF. Here the CDR3 DNA reads TGTGCCAGCAGTGGGAGACGGGACAGGGAATGGAACACTGAAGCTTTCTTT.

This clonotype was found many times. The rearrangement joins TRBV9 to TRBJ2-2; D is possibly TRBD2 (5 bases). This CDR3 contains 17 residues. Germline V lookup: CDR1 SGDLS, CDR2 YYNGEE. V shed 2 bases and J shed 7 bases, with 21 bases lying between them. The CDR3 reads CASSVRPAVSPGGELFF. The CDR3 nucleotides read TGTGCCAGCAGCGTTCGCCCAGCGGTTAGTCCAGGCGGGGAGCTGTTTTTT.